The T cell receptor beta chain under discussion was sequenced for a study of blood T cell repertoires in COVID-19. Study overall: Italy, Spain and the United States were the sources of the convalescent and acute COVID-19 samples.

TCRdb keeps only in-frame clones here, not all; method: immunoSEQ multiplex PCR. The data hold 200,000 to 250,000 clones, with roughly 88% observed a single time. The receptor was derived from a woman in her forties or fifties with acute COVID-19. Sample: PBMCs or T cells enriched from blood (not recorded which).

The CDR3 nucleotides are TGCGCCAGCAGCCCCCAATGGGGACAGGGATTTGAAAAACTGTTTTTT. This codes for CASSPQWGQGFEKLFF. The chain is built from TRBV4-1 and TRBJ1-4; TRBD1 matches at 9 bases. Germline-derived CDR1 and CDR2 are MGHRA and YSYEKL. J gave up 7 bases and V 4 bases, and 10 bases lay outside the gene matches. The CDR3 extends over 16 amino acids.